This is a list of T cell receptor beta chains from one sample in a study of blood T cell repertoires in COVID-19. TCRdb keeps only in-frame clones here, not all; method: immunoSEQ multiplex PCR. The repertoire holds fewer than 250,000 clones, with about 83% as singletons. Sequencing was performed on peripheral blood. The receptors derive from a human donor in a cohort sampled during active COVID-19. CDR3s include the opening cysteine and the closing phenylalanine or tryptophan. D genes are given only for firm matches. Size tells how often a clone was seen (once, few, many) or the class of an expanded clone, and some rows leave it out.

>NA|TRBJ1-1|NA|TRBV2
TGTGCCAGCAGTGAAGCGGGGGGGCACACTGAAGCTTTCTTT
CASSEAGGHTEAFF
>NA|TRBJ2-7|NA|TRBV25-1
TGTGCCAGCAGTGGACGTTCATGGAGCGGGCTCTCCTACGAGCAGTACTTC
CASSGRSWSGLSYEQYF
>NA|TRBJ2-7|NA|TRBV19
TGTGCCAGTAGTTCCACGAGGTTTGACGAGCAGTACTTC
CASSSTRFDEQYF
>NA|TRBJ2-7|NA|TRBV7-9
TGTGCCAGCAGTTTTGTAGGGGGCTCCTACGAGCAGTACTTC
CASSFVGGSYEQYF
>few|TRBJ1-5|NA|TRBV11-3
TGTGCCAGCAGCCCCCGGGTGCAGCTACATAGCAATCAGCCCCAGCATTTT
CASSPRVQLHSNQPQHF
>NA|TRBJ1-1|TRBD1|TRBV28
TGTGCCAGCAGTTCTTCCTGGACAGGGGGCGAAACTGAAGCTTTCTTT
CASSSSWTGGETEAFF
>NA|TRBJ2-3|NA|TRBV27
TGTGCCAGCAGTTTATGGAGGGTTCCCCCCACAGATACGCAGTATTTT
CASSLWRVPPTDTQYF
>NA|TRBJ1-2|NA|TRBV5-4
TGTGCCAGCAGCTCGGAACAGGGTTGGTATGGCTACACCTTC
CASSSEQGWYGYTF
>few|TRBJ2-3|TRBD2|TRBV10-3
TGTGCCACCGGACTAGCGGGAGGGGGGACAGATACGCAGTATTTT
CATGLAGGGTDTQYF
>NA|TRBJ1-1|TRBD1|TRBV2
TGTGCCAGCAGCCGTCCCGGGACAGGGGCCACTGAAGCTTTCTTT
CASSRPGTGATEAFF
>NA|TRBJ2-7|TRBD1|TRBV6-5
TGTGCCAGCAGCTCAGACAGGGGGCTAGAGCAGTACTTC
CASSSDRGLEQYF
>NA|TRBJ1-5|NA|TRBV28
TGTGCCAGCAGTTTAATCCCACAGGGCTACAATCAGCCCCAGCATTTT
CASSLIPQGYNQPQHF
>NA|TRBJ2-5|TRBD2|TRBV27
TGTGCCAGCAGATTCGGACTAGCGGGAGTAGAGACCCAGTACTTC
CASRFGLAGVETQYF
>NA|TRBJ2-3|TRBD1|TRBV3-1/TRBV3-2
TGTGCCAGCAGCCAAGAATCCCTGGGCAGGGGGTACACAGATACGCAGTATTTT
CASSQESLGRGYTDTQYF
>NA|TRBJ2-7|TRBD1|TRBV5-6
TGTGCCAGCAGCTACTACCGGGACAGGGCGAAGAACGAGCAGTACTTC
CASSYYRDRAKNEQYF
>few|TRBJ2-2|TRBD2|TRBV6-5
TGTGCCAGCAGTCCGGGACTAGCGGTTACCGGGGAGCTGTTTTTT
CASSPGLAVTGELFF
>NA|TRBJ1-6|NA|TRBV25-1
TGTGCCAGCAGTGAATATGGGAGTGGGGAGCGATATTCACCCCTCCACTTT
CASSEYGSGERYSPLHF
>NA|TRBJ2-1|NA|TRBV7-2
TGTGCCAGCAGCACGGGACTGGCTGACAGAGAGCAGTTCTTC
CASSTGLADREQFF
>NA|TRBJ1-4|TRBD1|TRBV5-1
TGCGCCAGCAGCCTATCCCAGGGGGGTAATGAAAAACTGTTTTTT
CASSLSQGGNEKLFF
>NA|TRBJ2-3|NA|TRBV5-4
TGTGCCAGCAGCTACCAGGGCCCAGATACGCAGTATTTT
CASSYQGPDTQYF
>once|TRBJ1-1|NA|TRBV20-1
TGCAGTTGGGGGGTGAACACTGAAGCTTTCTTT
CSWGVNTEAFF
>NA|TRBJ1-1|NA|TRBV27
TGTGCCAGCAGTTTACTTTCTCCCCGGGAGACAGACAAAAAATCTGAAGCTTTCTTT
CASSLLSPRETDKKSEAFF
>NA|TRBJ1-5|NA|TRBV28
TGTGCCAGCAGTTCCATCCACCGCTCGGCCCAGCATTTT
CASSSIHRSAQHF
>NA|TRBJ2-5|NA|TRBV7-2
TGTGCCAGCAGCTTACGCGCCGAGACCCAGTACTTC
CASSLRAETQYF
>NA|TRBJ2-5|TRBD1|TRBV5-4
TGTGCCAGCAGCTTATCCTTCAGACAGGGGGCCAAAGAGACCCAGTACTTC
CASSLSFRQGAKETQYF
>NA|TRBJ2-7|TRBD1|TRBV18
TGTGCCAGCTCACCAATCCGGGACAGGCTCTACGAGCAGTACTTC
CASSPIRDRLYEQYF
>NA|TRBJ2-5|TRBD2|TRBV5-4
TGTGCCAGCAGCTTGGTACCTAGCGGGACTGTGGGGGAGACCCAGTACTTC
CASSLVPSGTVGETQYF
>NA|TRBJ2-7|TRBD1|TRBV11-3
TGTGCCAGCGGATACACAGGGGCCCGATCCTACGAGCAGTACTTC
CASGYTGARSYEQYF
>NA|TRBJ2-7|NA|TRBV19
TGTGCCAGTAGTATAGGCCCTTTGGGGGCTCTGAGCTCCTACGAGCAGTACTTC
CASSIGPLGALSSYEQYF
>NA|TRBJ2-1|NA|TRBV19
TGTGCCACCGGGCGGAGGTCGAGAAACAATGAGCAGTTCTTC
CATGRRSRNNEQFF
>NA|TRBJ1-1|TRBD1|TRBV27
TGTGCCAGCAGTACCGGGACAGGGGGGCCCGGGGCTTTCTTT
CASSTGTGGPGAFF
>NA|TRBJ2-5|NA|TRBV28
TGTGCCAGCAATGAATCAGGTGGCAGAGAAGAGACCCAGTACTTC
CASNESGGREETQYF
>NA|TRBJ2-5|TRBD1|TRBV4-1
TGCGCCAGCAGTTATACCGGGACAGGGGCACAAGAGACCCAGTACTTC
CASSYTGTGAQETQYF
>NA|TRBJ1-1|NA|TRBV21-1
TGTGCCAGCACCCCACCTAATCCCGCGGAGACAGGGGACACTGAAGCTTTCTTT
CASTPPNPAETGDTEAFF
>many|TRBJ1-2|NA|TRBV4-2
TGTGCCAGCAGCCGAGGGACACAGACTACGTTCTATGGCTACACCTTC
CASSRGTQTTFYGYTF
>few|TRBJ1-2|NA|TRBV5-1
TGCGCCAGCAGCTTGGACGGAGACTATGGCTACACCTTC
CASSLDGDYGYTF
>NA|TRBJ1-6|TRBD1|TRBV2
TGTGCCAGCAGTGACTGGGACAGAAGTTCACCCCTCCACTTT
CASSDWDRSSPLHF
>NA|TRBJ2-7|NA|TRBV6-1
TGTGCCAGCAGTGAGAGGCACCGGAGCTCCTACGAGCAGTACTTC
CASSERHRSSYEQYF
>NA|TRBJ2-2|NA|TRBV5-5
TGTGCCAGCAGCTTGGTTCTGTTCACCGGGGAGCTGTTTTTT
CASSLVLFTGELFF
>few|TRBJ1-1|NA|TRBV5-6
TGTGCCAGCAGCAAGACACTCTTGAACACTGAAGCTTTCTTT
CASSKTLLNTEAFF
>NA|TRBJ1-2|TRBD1|TRBV7-9
TGTGCCAGCACCAGACAGGGGGCGCGTTATGGCTACACCTTC
CASTRQGARYGYTF
>NA|TRBJ2-5|TRBD2|TRBV28
TGTGCCAGCAGTACCTCGGGGAGGGGAGAGACCCAGTACTTC
CASSTSGRGETQYF
>few|TRBJ1-6|NA|TRBV9
TGTGCCAGCAGCGTACTAGCCGAACCCCTCCACTTT
CASSVLAEPLHF
>NA|TRBJ2-1|NA|TRBV28
TGTGCCAGCAGCCTCAAACGGGGGAGGACCTCCTACAATGAGCAGTTCTTC
CASSLKRGRTSYNEQFF
>few|TRBJ1-3|NA|TRBV4-1
TGCGCCAGCAGCCAAGGGGGCCAATCTAGAAACACCATATATTTT
CASSQGGQSRNTIYF
>NA|TRBJ2-5|NA|TRBV6-6
TGTGCCAGCGGGGGGTGGGAGACCCAGTACTTC
CASGGWETQYF
>NA|TRBJ1-4|NA|TRBV14
TGTGCCAGCAGCCAAGTGCGGGGGGCAAAACTGTTTTTT
CASSQVRGAKLFF
>NA|TRBJ2-7|TRBD2|TRBV3-1/TRBV3-2
TGTGCCAGCAGCCGCCTAGCGGGGGGGTACGAGCAGTACTTC
CASSRLAGGYEQYF
>NA|TRBJ1-3|NA|TRBV21-1
TGTGCCAGCGCCTCAACGCGGAATGGAAACACCATATATTTT
CASASTRNGNTIYF
>NA|TRBJ2-1|NA|TRBV12-3/TRBV12-4
TGTGCCAGCAGTCCCTTCTCCTACAATGAGCAGTTCTTC
CASSPFSYNEQFF
>once|TRBJ1-5|TRBD1|TRBV5-1
TGCGCCAGCAGCCCCGACCCATGGACAGGACATAGCAATCAGCCCCAGCATTTT
CASSPDPWTGHSNQPQHF
>few|TRBJ1-1|TRBD1|TRBV5-1
TGCGCCAGCAGATTACCGGGACAGACAAACACTGAAGCTTTCTTT
CASRLPGQTNTEAFF
>NA|TRBJ1-5|NA|TRBV5-1
TGCGCCAGCAGCTCGGGTGTGGAGAGCAATCAGCCCCAGCATTTT
CASSSGVESNQPQHF
>NA|TRBJ2-5|TRBD2|TRBV18
TGTGCCAGCTCGCTTGGGGGGGCCCAGTACTTC
CASSLGGAQYF
>once|TRBJ2-7|NA|TRBV3-1/TRBV3-2
TGTGCCAGCAGCCAGGGGCGCGAGCAGTACTTC
CASSQGREQYF
>NA|TRBJ2-5|TRBD1|TRBV11-3
TGTGCCAGCAGCACCAGAACAGGGGGTGTAGAGACCCAGTACTTC
CASSTRTGGVETQYF
>NA|TRBJ2-7|TRBD2|TRBV28
TGTGCCAGCCGTCTACTAGCGGGAGTTCTCAACGAGCAGTACTTC
CASRLLAGVLNEQYF
>NA|TRBJ1-2|NA|TRBV28
TGTGCCAGCAGTAGGGGGGGGAGGGTTAACTATGGCTACACCTTC
CASSRGGRVNYGYTF
>NA|TRBJ1-2|NA|TRBV3-1/TRBV3-2
TGTGCCAGCAGCCAAGCGGCGGGGTACGGCTACACCTTC
CASSQAAGYGYTF